A selection of T cell receptor beta chains follows, all from one sample in a study of cytomegalovirus exposure and HLA in healthy donors. Sequencing used immunoSEQ multiplex PCR; TCRdb keeps in-frame clones, though not all of them. The sample yields roughly 100,000 clones, 60% to 80% seen once. Specimen: PBMCs. Source of these receptors: a man aged 55 to 70 in good health and CMV-seronegative. Each CDR3 is given with its conserved first and last residue. The D gene is left open where the match is weak. Clone size appears in some rows only: once, few, many, or a class for an expanded clone.

TRBD2	TRBV9	NA	TRBJ2-2	TGTGCCAGCAGCGCCGCCGGACTAGCGGGAGGCACCGGGGAGCTGTTTTTT	CASSAAGLAGGTGELFF
NA	TRBV7-9	few	TRBJ1-3	TGTGCCAGCAGCCCAGGGGGAAACACCATATATTTT	CASSPGGNTIYF
TRBD2	TRBV6-4	many	TRBJ2-1	TGTGCCAGCAGTGAAGTAGCGGGAGGTTCCAATGAGCAGTTCTTC	CASSEVAGGSNEQFF
NA	TRBV6-1	few	TRBJ1-2	TGTGCCAGCAGTGTGACAGTGTATGGCTACACCTTC	CASSVTVYGYTF
NA	TRBV7-2	few	TRBJ2-1	TGTGCCAGCAGCGTATCTAGCGATGGGATGTTCTTC	CASSVSSDGMFF
TRBD2	TRBV2	NA	TRBJ2-1	TGTGCCAGCAGTGGGGGAAAGGCGGGAGTAGCGGGACTCTCCTACAATGAGCAGTTCTTC	CASSGGKAGVAGLSYNEQFF
TRBD1	TRBV19	NA	TRBJ1-4	TGTGCCAGTAGTATAGATGGCACAGGGGGGAGTGAAAAACTGTTTTTT	CASSIDGTGGSEKLFF
TRBD1	TRBV30	NA	TRBJ2-1	TGTGCCTGGACGCAGGGGACAGGGGGGTTCCTATACAATGAGCAGTTCTTC	CAWTQGTGGFLYNEQFF
NA	TRBV6-6	NA	TRBJ2-7	TGTGCCAGCAGTTGGAGGGGAGGTGTCGAGCAGTACTTC	CASSWRGGVEQYF
NA	TRBV7-9	NA	TRBJ2-2	TGTGCCAGCAGCCGACAGGCTGGCGGGGAGCTGTTTTTT	CASSRQAGGELFF
TRBD1	TRBV28	NA	TRBJ2-5	TGTGCCAGCAGTTTCCCAGCGACAGGGGGCTTGGAAGAGACCCAGTACTTC	CASSFPATGGLEETQYF
NA	TRBV5-4	NA	TRBJ1-1	TGTGCCAGCAGCCAGCCCGGGACTCTAGGATTGACTGAAGCTTTCTTT	CASSQPGTLGLTEAFF
NA	TRBV29-1	few	TRBJ2-5	TGCAGCGTTGAAGAACCGGGGATGGAAGAGACCCAGTACTTC	CSVEEPGMEETQYF
NA	TRBV5-6	few	TRBJ2-2	TGTGCCAGCAGCCAGTACACCGGGGAGCTGTTTTTT	CASSQYTGELFF
TRBD2	TRBV7-2	NA	TRBJ2-1	TGTGCCAGCAACCCCCTGGGGCGGGGGGTTGATGAGCAGTTCTTC	CASNPLGRGVDEQFF
NA	TRBV2	once	TRBJ2-5	TGTGCCAGCAGTCCGAGCGGCCAAGAGACCCAGTACTTC	CASSPSGQETQYF
NA	TRBV18	NA	TRBJ1-5	TGTGCCAGCTCACTACTCGCGGGGTTAAGCAATCAGCCCCAGCATTTT	CASSLLAGLSNQPQHF
NA	TRBV7-3	once	TRBJ2-2	TGTGCCAGCAGCCCACCAACTACTAGCTTGGGAAATGCCGGGGAGCTGTTTTTT	CASSPPTTSLGNAGELFF
NA	TRBV9	NA	TRBJ2-1	TGTGCCAGCAGCCCTACGGGGGCCTACAATGAGCAGTTCTTC	CASSPTGAYNEQFF
NA	TRBV6-1	NA	TRBJ2-3	TGTGCCAGCAGTGTACAAGGGGGCACAGATACGCAGTATTTT	CASSVQGGTDTQYF
NA	TRBV6-1	NA	TRBJ2-7	TGTGCCAGCCAGAATTACTACGAGCAGTACTTC	CASQNYYEQYF
TRBD2	TRBV5-4	NA	TRBJ2-1	TGTGCCAGCAGCAGGGACTACCCCTCCTACAATGAGCAGTTCTTC	CASSRDYPSYNEQFF
TRBD1	TRBV7-8	few	TRBJ1-5	TGTGCCAGCAGCTTAAGGGACAGGGCATTTCGGGAGCCCCAGCATTTT	CASSLRDRAFREPQHF
TRBD1	TRBV2	NA	TRBJ2-1	TGTGCCAGCAGTGGCCGGGACAGCTCCTACAATGAGCAGTTCTTC	CASSGRDSSYNEQFF
TRBD2	TRBV29-1	NA	TRBJ2-5	TGCAGCGCAAGGCCCCCCCTAGCGGAGCAAGAGACCCAGTACTTC	CSARPPLAEQETQYF
TRBD1	TRBV2	few	TRBJ2-2	TGTGCCAGCAGTGAAGACAGGGGAATGGCTGGGGAGCTGTTTTTT	CASSEDRGMAGELFF
NA	TRBV23-1	NA	TRBJ1-4	TGCGCCAGCCCCACGGCGCGGCCTAATGAAAAACTGTTTTTT	CASPTARPNEKLFF
TRBD2	TRBV15	NA	TRBJ2-5	TGTGCCACCAGCAGGTCCTCGGGGGGAGAGACCCAGTACTTC	CATSRSSGGETQYF
NA	TRBV11-2	NA	TRBJ2-7	TGTGCCAGCAGCTGGGGGGATACTACCTACGAGCAGTACTTC	CASSWGDTTYEQYF
TRBD1	TRBV5-1	few	TRBJ2-7	TGCGCCAGCAGCTCGGGACAGACCTACGAGCAGTACTTC	CASSSGQTYEQYF
TRBD1	TRBV28	NA	TRBJ1-2	TGTGCCAGCAGTTTCGCTGGGACAGGGGGCTTAGGCTACACCTTC	CASSFAGTGGLGYTF
NA	TRBV5-6	few	TRBJ1-1	TGTGCCAGTTCGTCCGGGAACACTGAAGCTTTCTTT	CASSSGNTEAFF
NA	TRBV7-2	NA	TRBJ2-5	TGTGCCAGCAGCTCCTCGGACGCCGCGGGGACCCAGTACTTC	CASSSSDAAGTQYF
TRBD2	TRBV19	NA	TRBJ2-5	TGTGCCAGTATCCCCACTGGGAGCGGGAGTTCTGGGACCCAGTACTTC	CASIPTGSGSSGTQYF
NA	TRBV4-2	NA	TRBJ1-5	TGTGCCAGCAGCCAAGATTCGGGGGGAACCCAGCATTTT	CASSQDSGGTQHF
TRBD2	TRBV5-1	NA	TRBJ2-5	TGCGCCAGCAGCTTGTCGGCTAGCGGGGAAGAGACCCAGTACTTC	CASSLSASGEETQYF
TRBD1	TRBV9	NA	TRBJ2-7	TGTGCCAGCAGCGTTCGGGGGACAGGCTACGAGCAGTACTTC	CASSVRGTGYEQYF